This TCR beta chain was retrieved from a study of CD4 T cells in relation to SARS-CoV-2 and coronaviruses. Study-wide background: PBMCs were cultured with antigen for roughly 11 days before TCR beta sequencing.

The unexposed donors gave CD4+ T cells in 2011-2018, prior to COVID-19. The cells were cultured for 10 days before CD4+ T cells were isolated. Testing used SARS-CoV-2 S/N and four cold-coronavirus spikes on unexposed-donor CD4+ T cells, cells permitting. Assay used: immunoSEQ multiplex PCR; TCRdb lists only in-frame clones, some missing. Of 20,000 or so clones listed, approximately 82% were seen once; the top ten hold 25% to 30%. Remarks on this clone: Its cognate antigen is unknown.

With 5 bases clipped from V and 8 bases from J, the junction kept 7 bases outside the gene matches. This CDR3 comprises 14 residues. The germline CDR1 and CDR2 sequences are MNHNS and SASEGT. Broader study findings: SARS-CoV-2-driven expansion was significantly weaker in crossreactive than monoreactive clones.

Input material: CD4+ T cells from PBMCs, cultured in vitro. The chain is built from TRBV6-1 and TRBJ2-1, with 9 bases matching TRBD2. The TCR was taken from a human donor in good health. The chain's CDR3 is CASSYPGLADEQFF. The CDR3 DNA follows: TGTGCCAGCAGTTATCCGGGACTAGCCGATGAGCAGTTCTTC.